The 2 T cell receptor beta chains in this list originate from one sample, sequenced in a study of blood T cell repertoires in COVID-19. Using immunoSEQ multiplex PCR, the repertoire was profiled, and TCRdb retains in-frame clones only, with some absent. The sample shows 200,000 to 250,000 clones, more than 75% of them seen only once. Sequenced input: peripheral blood. All receptors derive from a man aged 50 to 59 who had recovered from COVID-19.

The chain couples TRBV2 to TRBJ1-1, with TRBD1 matching 9 bases. The CDR3 length is 15 residues. Unmatched junction bases numbered 17, after V lost 7 bases and J lost 11 bases. From germline, CDR1 is SNHLY and CDR2 FYNNEI. CDR3 region: CASNAGQGESLVAFF. Written as DNA, the CDR3 is TGTGCCAGCAATGCGGGACAGGGTGAGTCCCTGGTGGCTTTCTTT.

The V and J genes are TRBV6-1 and TRBJ1-1; D gene ambiguous. Trimming left V 1 base short and J 5 bases short, with 17 bases between. The V gene's germline CDR1 is MNHNS and CDR2 SASEGT. There are 16 residues in the CDR3. The DNA of the CDR3 is TGTGCCAGCAGTGAAGTTACGGAGGCTTCGAGGACTGAAGCTTTCTTT. It translates to CASSEVTEASRTEAFF.